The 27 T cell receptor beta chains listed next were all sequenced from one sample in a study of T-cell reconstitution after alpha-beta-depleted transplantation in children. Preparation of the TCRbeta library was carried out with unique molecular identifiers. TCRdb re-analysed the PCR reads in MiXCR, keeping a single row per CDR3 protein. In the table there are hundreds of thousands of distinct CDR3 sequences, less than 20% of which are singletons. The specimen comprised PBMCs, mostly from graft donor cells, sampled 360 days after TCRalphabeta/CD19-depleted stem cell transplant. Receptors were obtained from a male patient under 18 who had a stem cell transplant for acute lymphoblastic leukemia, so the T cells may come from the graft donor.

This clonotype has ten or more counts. DNA of the CDR3: TGCGCCAGCAGTCAGAGGGACAGCCCCTACAATGAGCAGTTCTTC. This translates into CASSQRDSPYNEQFF. The chain has TRBV23-1 and TRBJ2-1; 7 nucleotides agree with TRBD1. TRBV23-1 is reported as an ORF; its role is uncertain. The J segment lost 2 bases and the V segment lost 3 bases, leaving 4 bases of the junction unmatched. The CDR3 contains 15 residues.

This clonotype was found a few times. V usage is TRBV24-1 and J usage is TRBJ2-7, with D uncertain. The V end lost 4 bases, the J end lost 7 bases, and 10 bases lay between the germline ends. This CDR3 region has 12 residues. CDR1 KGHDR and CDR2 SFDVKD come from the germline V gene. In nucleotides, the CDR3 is TGTGCCACCAGTGACCCTCTGGGGGAGCAGTACTTC. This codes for CATSDPLGEQYF.

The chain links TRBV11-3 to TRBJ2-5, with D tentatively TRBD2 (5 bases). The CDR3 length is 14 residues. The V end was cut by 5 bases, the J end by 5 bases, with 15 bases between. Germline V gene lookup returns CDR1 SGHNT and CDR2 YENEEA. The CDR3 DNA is TGTGCCAGCAGCACTCGGACTGGAAAGGAGACCCAGTACTTC. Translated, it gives CASSTRTGKETQYF.

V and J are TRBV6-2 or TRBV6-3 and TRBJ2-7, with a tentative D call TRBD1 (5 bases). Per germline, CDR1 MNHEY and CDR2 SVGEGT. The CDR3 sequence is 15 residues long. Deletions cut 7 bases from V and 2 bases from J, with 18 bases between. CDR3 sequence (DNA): TGTGCCAGCACCCCGTGGGTTGGGGCCGCCTACGAGCAGTACTTC. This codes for CASTPWVGAAYEQYF.

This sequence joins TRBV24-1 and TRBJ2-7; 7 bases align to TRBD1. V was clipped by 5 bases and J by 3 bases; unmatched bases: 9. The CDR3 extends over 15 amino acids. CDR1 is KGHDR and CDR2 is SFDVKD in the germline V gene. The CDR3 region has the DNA TGTGCCACCAGTGGTGCAGGGGGTGGAGGCTACGAGCAGTACTTC. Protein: CATSGAGGGGYEQYF.

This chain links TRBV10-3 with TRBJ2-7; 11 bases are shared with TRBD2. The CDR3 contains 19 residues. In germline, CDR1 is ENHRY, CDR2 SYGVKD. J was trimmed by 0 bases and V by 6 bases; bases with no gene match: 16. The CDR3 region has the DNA TGTGCCATCAGCACCCGTGTGCTAGCGGGAGGAGCCAACTCCTACGAGCAGTACTTC. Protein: CAISTRVLAGGANSYEQYF.

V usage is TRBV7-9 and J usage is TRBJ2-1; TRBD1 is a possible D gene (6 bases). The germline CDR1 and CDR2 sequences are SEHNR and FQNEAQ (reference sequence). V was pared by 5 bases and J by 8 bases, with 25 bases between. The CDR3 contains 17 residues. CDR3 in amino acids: CASSPYPIGTGFHEQFF. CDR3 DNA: TGTGCCAGCAGCCCTTACCCTATCGGTACAGGGTTCCATGAGCAGTTCTTC. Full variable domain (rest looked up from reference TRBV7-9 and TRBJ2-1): DTGVSQNPRHKITKRGQNVTFRCDPISEHNRLYWYRQTLGQGPEFLTYFQNEAQLEKSRLLSDRFSAERPKGSFSTLEIQRTEQGDSAMYLCASSPYPIGTGFHEQFFGPGTRLTVL.

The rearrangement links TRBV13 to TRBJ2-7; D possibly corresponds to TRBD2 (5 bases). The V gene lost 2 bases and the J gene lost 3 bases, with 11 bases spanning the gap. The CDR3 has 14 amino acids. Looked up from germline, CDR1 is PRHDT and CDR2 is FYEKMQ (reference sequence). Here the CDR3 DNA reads TGTGCCAGCAGCTTACGGGATACCCTCTACGAGCAGTACTTC. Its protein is CASSLRDTLYEQYF.

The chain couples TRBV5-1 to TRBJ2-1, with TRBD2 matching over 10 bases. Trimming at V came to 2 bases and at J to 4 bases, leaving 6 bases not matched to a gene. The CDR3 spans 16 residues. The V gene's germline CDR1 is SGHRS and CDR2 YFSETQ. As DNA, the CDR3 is TGCGCCAGCAGCTTACCGAGCGGGAGGGGTTACAATGAGCAGTTCTTC. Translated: CASSLPSGRGYNEQFF. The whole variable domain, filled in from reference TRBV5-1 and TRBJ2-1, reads KAGVTQTPRYLIKTRGQQVTLSCSPISGHRSVSWYQQTPGQGLQFLFEYFSETQRNKGNFPGRFSGRQFSNSRSEMNVSTLELGDSALYLCASSLPSGRGYNEQFFGPGTRLTVL.

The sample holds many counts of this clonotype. The CDR3, as DNA: TGTGCCAGCAGTTTCCCGGGGGCTGAAGCTTTCTTT. It yields the protein CASSFPGAEAFF. The J gene is TRBJ1-1, the V gene TRBV27; D perhaps matches TRBD1 (5 bases). The CDR3 is 12 residues long. Germline lookup yields CDR1 MNHEY and CDR2 SMNVEV (reference sequence). The germline V and J ends were trimmed by 3 bases and 6 bases, with 8 bases remaining between them.

The CDR3 spells CASSQLAGNYGYTF. In DNA, the CDR3 is TGTGCCAGCAGCCAATTGGCCGGAAACTATGGCTACACCTTC. The V gene is TRBV16, the J gene TRBJ1-2; D uncertain. Germline V lookup: CDR1 KGHSY, CDR2 FQNENV. With 1 base removed from V and 2 bases from J, the gap between germline ends came to 8 bases. The CDR3 is 14 residues long.

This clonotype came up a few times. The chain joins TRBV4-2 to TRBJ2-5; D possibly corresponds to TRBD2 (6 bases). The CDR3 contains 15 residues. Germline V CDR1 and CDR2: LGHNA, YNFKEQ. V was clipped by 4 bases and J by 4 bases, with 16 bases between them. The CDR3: CASSRHPGLTETQYF. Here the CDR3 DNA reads TGTGCCAGCAGCCGCCACCCGGGACTCACAGAGACCCAGTACTTC.

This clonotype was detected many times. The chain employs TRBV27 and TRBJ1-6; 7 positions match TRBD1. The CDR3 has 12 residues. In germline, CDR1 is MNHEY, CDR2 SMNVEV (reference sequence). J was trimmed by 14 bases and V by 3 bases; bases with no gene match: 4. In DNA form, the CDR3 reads TGTGCCAGCAGTTTTGAGGGGGCTTCCCTCCACTTT. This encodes CASSFEGASLHF.

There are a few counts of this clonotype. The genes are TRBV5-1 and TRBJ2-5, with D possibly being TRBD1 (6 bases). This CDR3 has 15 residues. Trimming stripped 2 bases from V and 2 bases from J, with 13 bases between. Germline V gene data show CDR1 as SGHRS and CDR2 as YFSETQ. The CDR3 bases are TGCGCCAGCAGCTTATGGGACGGGACACAAGAGACCCAGTACTTC. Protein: CASSLWDGTQETQYF.

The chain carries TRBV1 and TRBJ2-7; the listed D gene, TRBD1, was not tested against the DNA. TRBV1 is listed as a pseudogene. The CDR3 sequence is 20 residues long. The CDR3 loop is CTSSQVSGTGRPLGSYEQYF. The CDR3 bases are TGCACCAGCAGCCAGGTATCCGGGACAGGGAGGCCTCTGGGCTCCTACGAGCAGTACTTC.

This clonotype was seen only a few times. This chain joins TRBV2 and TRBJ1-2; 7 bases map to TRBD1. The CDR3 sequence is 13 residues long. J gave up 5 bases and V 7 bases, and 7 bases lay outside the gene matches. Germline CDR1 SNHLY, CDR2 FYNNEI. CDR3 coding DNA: TGTGCCAGCACCCCAGACAGGGAATATGGCTACACCTTC. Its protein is CASTPDREYGYTF.

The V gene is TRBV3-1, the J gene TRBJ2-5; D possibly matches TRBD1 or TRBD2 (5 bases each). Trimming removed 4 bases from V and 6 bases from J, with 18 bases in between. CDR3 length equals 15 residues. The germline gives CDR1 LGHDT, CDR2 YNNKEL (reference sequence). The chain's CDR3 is CASSRNGAGLKTQYF. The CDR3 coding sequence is TGTGCCAGCAGCCGAAACGGGGCCGGCCTGAAGACCCAGTACTTC.

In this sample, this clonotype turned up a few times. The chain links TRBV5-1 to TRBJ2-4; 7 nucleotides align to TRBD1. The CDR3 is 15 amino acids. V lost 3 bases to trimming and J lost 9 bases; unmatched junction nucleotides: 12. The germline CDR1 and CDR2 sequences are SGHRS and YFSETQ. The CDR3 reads CASSSNYEPGGIQYF. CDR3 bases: TGCGCCAGCAGCTCTAACTACGAGCCAGGGGGCATTCAGTACTTC.

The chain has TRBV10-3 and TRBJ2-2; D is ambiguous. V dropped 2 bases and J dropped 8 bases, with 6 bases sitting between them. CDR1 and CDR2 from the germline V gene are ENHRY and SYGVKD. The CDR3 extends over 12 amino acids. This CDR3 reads CAISEQLGELFF. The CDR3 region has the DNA TGTGCCATCAGTGAGCAGCTTGGGGAGCTGTTTTTT.

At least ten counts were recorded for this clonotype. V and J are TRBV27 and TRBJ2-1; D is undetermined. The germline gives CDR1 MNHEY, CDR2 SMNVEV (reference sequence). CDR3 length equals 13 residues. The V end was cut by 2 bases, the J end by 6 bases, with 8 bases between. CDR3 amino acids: CASSLARGNEQFF. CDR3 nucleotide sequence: TGTGCCAGCAGTTTAGCTCGTGGCAATGAGCAGTTCTTC.

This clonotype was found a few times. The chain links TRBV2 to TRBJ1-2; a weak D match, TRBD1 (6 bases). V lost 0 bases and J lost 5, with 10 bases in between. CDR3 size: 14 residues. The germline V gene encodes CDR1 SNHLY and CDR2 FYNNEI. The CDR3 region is CASSEALQGYGYTF. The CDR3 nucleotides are TGTGCCAGCAGTGAAGCGCTGCAGGGGTATGGCTACACCTTC.

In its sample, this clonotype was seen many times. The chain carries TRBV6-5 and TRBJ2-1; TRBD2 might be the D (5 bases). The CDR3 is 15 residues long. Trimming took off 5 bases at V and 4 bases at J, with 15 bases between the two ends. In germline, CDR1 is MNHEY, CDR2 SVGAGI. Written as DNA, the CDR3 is TGTGCCAGCAGTCTCGACCTTCGGGGTTACAATGAGCAGTTCTTC. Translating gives CASSLDLRGYNEQFF.

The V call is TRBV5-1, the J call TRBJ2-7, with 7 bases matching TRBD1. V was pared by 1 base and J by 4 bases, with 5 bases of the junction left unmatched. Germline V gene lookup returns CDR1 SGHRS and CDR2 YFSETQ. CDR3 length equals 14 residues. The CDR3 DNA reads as TGCGCCAGCAGCTTGAAGGGACAGAAGTACGAGCAGTACTTC. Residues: CASSLKGQKYEQYF.

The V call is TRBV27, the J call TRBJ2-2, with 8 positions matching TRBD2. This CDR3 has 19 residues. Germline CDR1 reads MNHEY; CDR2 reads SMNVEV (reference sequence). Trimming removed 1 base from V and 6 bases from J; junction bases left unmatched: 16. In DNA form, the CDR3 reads TGTGCCAGCAGTTTATACCCCCAGGGGAGCGGGAGTCGATCCGGGGAGCTGTTTTTT. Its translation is CASSLYPQGSGSRSGELFF.

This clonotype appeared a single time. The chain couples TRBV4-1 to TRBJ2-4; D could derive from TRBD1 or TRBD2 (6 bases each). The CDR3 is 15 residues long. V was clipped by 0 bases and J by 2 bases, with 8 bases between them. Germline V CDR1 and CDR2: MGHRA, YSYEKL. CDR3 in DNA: TGCGCCAGCAGCCAAGAAGGGGGGACCAAAAACATTCAGTACTTC. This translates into CASSQEGGTKNIQYF.

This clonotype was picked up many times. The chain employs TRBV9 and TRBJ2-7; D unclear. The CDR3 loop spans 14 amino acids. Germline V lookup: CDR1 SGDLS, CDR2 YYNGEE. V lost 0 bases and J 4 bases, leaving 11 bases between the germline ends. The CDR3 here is CASSVAVDLYEQYF. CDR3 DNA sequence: TGTGCCAGCAGCGTAGCAGTCGACCTTTACGAGCAGTACTTC.

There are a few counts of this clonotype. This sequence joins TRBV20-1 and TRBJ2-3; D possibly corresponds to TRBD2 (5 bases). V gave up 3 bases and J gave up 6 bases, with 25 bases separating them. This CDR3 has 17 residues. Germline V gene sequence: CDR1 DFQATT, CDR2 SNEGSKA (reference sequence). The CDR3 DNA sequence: TGCAGTGCTAGGCTCCCGGCTCTAGCATTCTATCGGGATACGCAGTATTTT. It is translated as CSARLPALAFYRDTQYF.